The 11 T cell receptor beta chains in this list originate from one sample, sequenced in a study of blood T cell repertoires in COVID-19. The data were produced by immunoSEQ multiplex PCR, yet TCRdb's version contains in-frame clones alone and is incomplete. Of around 140,000 clones detected, approximately 90% appear once; the ten largest clones hold over 0.8%. Sample: peripheral blood. Source of these receptors: a woman aged 45-59 years with acute or convalescent COVID-19.

This CDR3 reads CASSPGARGTDTQYF. The CDR3 DNA sequence: TGTGCCAGCAGCCCTGGGGCGAGAGGCACAGATACGCAGTATTTT. This chain joins TRBV7-3 and TRBJ2-3; tentatively, D is TRBD1 (5 bases). Germline V gene sequence: CDR1 SGHTA, CDR2 FQGTGA. The CDR3 extends over 15 amino acids. The ends were cut back, 5 bases at V and 1 base at J, with 13 bases in the middle.

This chain links TRBV7-3 with TRBJ2-1; the match to TRBD1 covers 8 bases. Per the germline V gene, CDR1 is SGHTA and CDR2 is FQGTGA. There are 14 residues in the CDR3. V shed 5 bases, J shed 7 bases, and the junction held 7 bases outside the gene matches. The CDR3 loop is CASSPRGLWNEQFF. The CDR3 nucleotides are TGTGCCAGCAGCCCCAGGGGGCTTTGGAATGAGCAGTTCTTC.

This clone was found once. The V call is TRBV4-1, the J call TRBJ1-5, with D perhaps matching TRBD1 (6 bases). The V end was cut by 1 base, the J end by 4 bases, with 8 bases between. The CDR3 consists of 14 residues. Per the germline V gene, CDR1 is MGHRA and CDR2 is YSYEKL. DNA of the CDR3: TGCGCCAGCAGCCAAGTAGGGGGAAATCAGCCCCAGCATTTT. Its translation: CASSQVGGNQPQHF.

This clone was observed a single time. CDR3 residues: CASSRETGAFNQPQHF. The CDR3 DNA reads as TGTGCCAGTAGTAGGGAAACAGGGGCATTCAATCAGCCCCAGCATTTT. The gene calls are TRBV19 and TRBJ1-5, with 7 bases fitting TRBD1. CDR1 is LNHDA and CDR2 is SQIVND in the germline V gene (reference sequence). The J segment lost 3 bases and the V segment lost 4 bases, leaving 9 bases of the junction unmatched. This CDR3 spans 16 amino acids.

This sequence joins TRBV11-2 and TRBJ1-5; tentative D call: TRBD1 (6 bases). Germline V gene data show CDR1 as SGHAT and CDR2 as FQNNGV. The CDR3 totals 15 residues. Trimming shortened V by 3 bases and J by 1 base, and 10 bases separated the two germline ends. DNA of the CDR3: TGTGCCAGCAGCTTCGCACAGGGAAGCAATCAGCCCCAGCATTTT. Its protein is CASSFAQGSNQPQHF.

The CDR3 region is CASSLTRDSTEQYF. In DNA, the CDR3 is TGTGCCAGCAGCCTTACCCGGGACTCTACCGAGCAGTACTTC. The J gene is TRBJ2-7, the V gene TRBV11-3; perhaps TRBD2 as D (6 bases). V was clipped by 5 bases and J by 6 bases, with 17 bases between them. Germline CDR1 reads SGHNT; CDR2 reads YENEEA. The CDR3 has 14 amino acids.

The V gene is TRBV19, the J gene TRBJ1-1; TRBD1 might be the D (5 bases). V was shortened by 2 bases and J by 1 base, with 5 bases between the two germline ends. CDR1 and CDR2 from the germline V gene are LNHDA and SQIVND (reference sequence). The CDR3 length is 13 residues. CDR3 sequence reads: CASSIQGNTEAFF. The CDR3 region has the DNA TGTGCCAGTAGTATACAGGGGAACACTGAAGCTTTCTTT.

The chain couples TRBV5-1 to TRBJ2-3; the match to TRBD2 covers 8 bases. This CDR3 contains 15 residues. The J segment lost 0 bases and the V segment lost 2 bases, leaving 2 bases of the junction unmatched. CDR1 is SGHRS and CDR2 is YFSETQ in the germline V gene. CDR3 DNA: TGCGCCAGCAGCTTAGCGGGGGCTAGCACAGATACGCAGTATTTT. Translated, it gives CASSLAGASTDTQYF.

This chain uses TRBV19 with TRBJ1-1, with unresolved D. CDR3 length: 14 residues. CDR1 and CDR2 from the germline V gene are LNHDA and SQIVND (reference sequence). V was shortened by 9 bases and J by 0 bases, with 14 bases between the two germline ends. Written as DNA, the CDR3 is TGTGCCAGCTCCTCACCAACTTTGAACACTGAAGCTTTCTTT. The encoded protein is CASSSPTLNTEAFF.

The gene calls are TRBV11-3 and TRBJ2-7; D possibly corresponds to TRBD2 (5 bases). This CDR3 has 14 residues. V was clipped by 0 bases and J by 4 bases, with 10 bases between them. Germline CDR1 SGHNT, CDR2 YENEEA. This CDR3 reads CASSLESGGYEQYF. The CDR3 DNA follows: TGTGCCAGCAGCTTAGAGTCAGGAGGATACGAGCAGTACTTC.

The chain couples TRBV12-3 or TRBV12-4 to TRBJ2-3, with 9 bases matching TRBD2. The CDR3 is made up of 12 amino acids. After removal of 5 bases from V and 14 bases from J, the junction contained 8 bases not matched to a gene. The CDR3, as DNA: TGTGCCAGCAGTAATCTAGCGGGGAGTCCGTATTTT. Translation: CASSNLAGSPYF.